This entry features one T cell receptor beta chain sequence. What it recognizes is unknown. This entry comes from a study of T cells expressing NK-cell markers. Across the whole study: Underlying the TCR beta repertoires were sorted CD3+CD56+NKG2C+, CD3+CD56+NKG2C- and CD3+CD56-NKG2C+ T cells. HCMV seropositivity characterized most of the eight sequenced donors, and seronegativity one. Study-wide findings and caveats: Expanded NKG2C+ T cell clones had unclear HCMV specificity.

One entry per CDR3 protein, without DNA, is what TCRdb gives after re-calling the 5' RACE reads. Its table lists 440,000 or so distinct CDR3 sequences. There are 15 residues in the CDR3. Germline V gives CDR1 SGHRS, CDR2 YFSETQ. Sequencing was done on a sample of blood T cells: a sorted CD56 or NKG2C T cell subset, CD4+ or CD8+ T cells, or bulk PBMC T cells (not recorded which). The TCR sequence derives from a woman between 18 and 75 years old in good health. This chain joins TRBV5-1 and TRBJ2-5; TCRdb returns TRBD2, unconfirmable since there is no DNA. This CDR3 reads CACSLEAAGRETQYF.